This T cell receptor (beta chain) was sequenced in a study of blood T cell repertoires in COVID-19. V was shortened by 5 bases and J by 1 base, with 13 bases between the two germline ends. Germline-derived CDR1 and CDR2 are LNHNV and YYDKDF (reference sequence). CDR3 length equals 15 residues. Method: immunoSEQ multiplex PCR; TCRdb's copy keeps in-frame clones and lacks some. The sample consists of approximately 270,000 clones, about nine tenths of them appearing once. The chain carries TRBV15 and TRBJ2-3, with D tentatively TRBD1 (5 bases). Sequencing used peripheral blood. This clonotype was sampled from a woman aged 25 to 39 with COVID-19, enrolled during active disease. In nucleotides, the CDR3 is TGTGCCACCAGCGGGGCCAGGGTAGGCACAGATACGCAGTATTTT. Amino acid sequence: CATSGARVGTDTQYF.